A selection of T cell receptor beta chains follows, all from one sample in a study of T cell responses to AZD1222 COVID-19 vaccine. Sequenced by immunoSEQ multiplex PCR; TCRdb stores in-frame clones only, minus some. Of 45,000 to 60,000 clones in the sample, more than 80% are singletons; the top ten hold under 2%. The source material was peripheral blood, sampled on day 0 of AZD1222 vaccination. The source is an adult in good health. Each CDR3 is given with its conserved first and last residue. The D gene is left open where the match is weak. Expanded clones get a size class; other rows say once, few or many, or leave the size out.

d_gene	abundance	v_gene	j_gene	CDR3nt	CDR3aa
TRBD2	NA	TRBV27	TRBJ2-5	TGTGCCAGCAGTTCCCGACTAGCGGGAGGGTTGCAAGAGACCCAGTACTTC	CASSSRLAGGLQETQYF
NA	NA	TRBV18	TRBJ2-7	TGTGCCAGCTCACCGCCGGGCACATATCCCTCCCACGAGCAGTACTTC	CASSPPGTYPSHEQYF
TRBD1	NA	TRBV6-5	TRBJ2-1	TGTGCCAGCAGTTACTCGCCGCAGGGGGCGGGGAATGAGCAGTTCTTC	CASSYSPQGAGNEQFF
NA	NA	TRBV19	TRBJ2-7	TGTGCCAGTAGTATAGGTCAGAATGCCTTATCCTACGAGCAGTACTTC	CASSIGQNALSYEQYF
NA	NA	TRBV30	TRBJ1-4	TGTGCCTGGAGTGTACCCGGGGGGAGGGAAAAACTGTTTTTT	CAWSVPGGREKLFF
TRBD2	NA	TRBV7-2	TRBJ2-3	TGTGCCAGCAGCTTACCGACTAGCGGGTGGGATACGCAGTATTTT	CASSLPTSGWDTQYF
NA	NA	TRBV5-4	TRBJ1-2	TGTGCCAGCAGCAGTGAGAGGGTTCATGGCTACACCTTC	CASSSERVHGYTF
NA	NA	TRBV2	TRBJ2-7	TGTGCCAGCAGGGAGGCCCCCGGGTACGAGCAGTACTTC	CASREAPGYEQYF
NA	NA	TRBV2	TRBJ2-1	TGTGCCAGCAGTGCTCGCCACGGCTACAATGAGCAGTTCTTC	CASSARHGYNEQFF
TRBD1	once	TRBV5-4	TRBJ1-2	TGTGCCAGCAGCTTGGGACAGGGGTTGAGGCCGAGTGGCTACACCTTC	CASSLGQGLRPSGYTF
TRBD1	NA	TRBV5-4	TRBJ1-1	TGTGCCAGCAGCTCCGAGACCCGACAGGGCGGGAACACTGAAGCTTTCTTT	CASSSETRQGGNTEAFF
TRBD1	once	TRBV28	TRBJ2-7	TGTGCCAGCAGTATTCCCGGGACAGGGGCCACCTTCGAGCAGTACTTC	CASSIPGTGATFEQYF
NA	NA	TRBV7-3	TRBJ2-3	TGTGCCAGCAGCTTGATCGCTCGTTCTCGCGGTAGCACAGATACGCAGTATTTT	CASSLIARSRGSTDTQYF
NA	once	TRBV10-2	TRBJ1-4	TGCGCCAGCAGTGAGTCAACGGTAAATGAAAAACTGTTTTTT	CASSESTVNEKLFF
NA	NA	TRBV29-1	TRBJ1-1	TGCAGCGTTGATCGGCAGAAGAACACTGAAGCTTTCTTT	CSVDRQKNTEAFF
TRBD2	NA	TRBV2	TRBJ2-1	TGTGCCAGCAGTGAAGGGTTAGCGGGGGACAATGAGCAGTTCTTC	CASSEGLAGDNEQFF
TRBD1	NA	TRBV6-4	TRBJ1-2	TGTGCCAGATCGGACAGGGAGGGTGGCTACACCTTC	CARSDREGGYTF
TRBD1	NA	TRBV6-6	TRBJ1-5	TGTGCCAGCACCGGAACAGGGGGCGCGGGGCAGCCCCAGCATTTT	CASTGTGGAGQPQHF
NA	NA	TRBV5-1	TRBJ1-1	TGCGCCAGCGGCGGGGGAAGTGGCACTGAAGCTTTCTTT	CASGGGSGTEAFF